The clone carrying this T cell receptor (beta chain) was recorded many times. Its antigen is undetermined. Germline V gene data show CDR1 as SGHTA and CDR2 as FQGNSA. V lost 1 base and J lost 8, with 17 bases in between. The CDR3 loop spans 15 amino acids. This entry is derived from a study of T cells in Graves' hyperthyroidism and ophthalmopathy. Findings and caveats of the study: Most clonotypes expanded in the thyroid (above 0.001) were also present in blood.

It was RNA transcripts that yielded the amplified TCR beta CDR3 regions. The study used the HTBI primer set for a first-round RT-PCR of the TCR CDR3. Each CDR3 protein gets one entry after TCRdb re-called the multiplex PCR reads with MiXCR. Of some 570,000 distinct CDR3 sequences listed, 13% to 15% are singletons. Any patient presenting with uncontrolled infection, other autoimmune disease, pregnancy or lactation was left out. The sequence was collected from a young woman with Graves' ophthalmopathy. Input material: blood. This rearrangement joins TRBV7-2 to TRBJ1-1; a possible D gene is TRBD1 (6 bases). The CDR3 reads CASSLVGGGGDEAFF. In nucleotides, the CDR3 is TGTGCCAGCAGCTTAGTAGGAGGGGGGGGGGACGAAGCTTTCTTT. Full variable domain (missing parts from reference TRBV7-2 and TRBJ1-1): GAGVSQSPSNKVTEKGKDVELRCDPISGHTALYWYRQSLGQGLEFLIYFQGNSAPDKSGLPSDRFSAERTGGSVSTLTIQRTQQEDSAVYLCASSLVGGGGDEAFFGQGTRLTVV.